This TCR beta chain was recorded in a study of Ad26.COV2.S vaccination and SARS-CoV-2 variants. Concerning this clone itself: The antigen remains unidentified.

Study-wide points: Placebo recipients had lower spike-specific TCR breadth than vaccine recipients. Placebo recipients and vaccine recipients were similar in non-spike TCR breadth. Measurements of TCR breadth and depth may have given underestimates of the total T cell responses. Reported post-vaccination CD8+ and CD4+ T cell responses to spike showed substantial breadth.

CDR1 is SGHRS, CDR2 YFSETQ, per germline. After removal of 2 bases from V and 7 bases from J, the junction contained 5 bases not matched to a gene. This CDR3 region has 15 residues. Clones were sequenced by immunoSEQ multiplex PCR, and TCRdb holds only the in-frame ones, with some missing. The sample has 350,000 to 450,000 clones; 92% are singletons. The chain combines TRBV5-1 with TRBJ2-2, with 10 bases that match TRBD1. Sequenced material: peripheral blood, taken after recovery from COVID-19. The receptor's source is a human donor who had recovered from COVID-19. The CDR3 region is CASSFGTGVFGELFF. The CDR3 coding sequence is TGCGCCAGCAGCTTCGGGACAGGGGTTTTCGGGGAGCTGTTTTTT.